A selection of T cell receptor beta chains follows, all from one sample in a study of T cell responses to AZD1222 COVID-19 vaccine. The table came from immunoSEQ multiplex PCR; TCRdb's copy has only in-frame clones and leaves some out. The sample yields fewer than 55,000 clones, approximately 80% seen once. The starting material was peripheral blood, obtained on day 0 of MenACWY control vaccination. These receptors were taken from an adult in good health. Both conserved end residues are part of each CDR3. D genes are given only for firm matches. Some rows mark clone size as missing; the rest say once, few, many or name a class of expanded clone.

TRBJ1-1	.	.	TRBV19	TGTGCCAGTAGTATGCAGGGGAAAAGGGACACTGAAGCTTTCTTT	CASSMQGKRDTEAFF
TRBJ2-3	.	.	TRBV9	TGTGCCAGCAGCGTAGTAGGGAGTGGAGATACGCAGTATTTT	CASSVVGSGDTQYF
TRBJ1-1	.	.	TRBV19	TGTGCCAGTAGGAATCAGGGGAACACTGAAGCTTTCTTT	CASRNQGNTEAFF
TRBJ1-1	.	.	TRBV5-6	TGTGCCAGCAGCTCGGACACCGCAGGGACTGAAGCTTTCTTT	CASSSDTAGTEAFF
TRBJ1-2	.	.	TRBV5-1	TGCGCCAGCAGCTTGGGAGACTCTAAGAACTATGGCTACACCTTC	CASSLGDSKNYGYTF
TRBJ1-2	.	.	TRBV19	TGTGCCAGTAGTGTGACAGGCTATGGCTACACCTTC	CASSVTGYGYTF
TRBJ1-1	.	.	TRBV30	TGTGCCGGAGGGGGGAACACTGAAGCTTTCTTT	CAGGGNTEAFF
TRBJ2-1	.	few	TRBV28	TGTGCCAGCAGTTCCTCGGGACCTCCTTCGTACAATGAGCAGTTCTTC	CASSSSGPPSYNEQFF
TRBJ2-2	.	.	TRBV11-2	TGTGCCAGCAGCTTAGATCGGGACGCCGGGGAGCTGTTTTTT	CASSLDRDAGELFF
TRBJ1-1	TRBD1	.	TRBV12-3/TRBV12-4	TGTGCCACCCGACAGGGGATGAACACTGAAGCTTTCTTT	CATRQGMNTEAFF
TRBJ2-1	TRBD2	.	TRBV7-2	TGTGCCAGCAGCTTAGCGCCAGCGGGAGTTAGGAATGGGAATGAGCAGTTCTTC	CASSLAPAGVRNGNEQFF
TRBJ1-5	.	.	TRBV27	TGTGCCAGCAGTTCCTCGGGCTTTCCGGAGTATTATAGCAATCAGCCCCAGCATTTT	CASSSSGFPEYYSNQPQHF
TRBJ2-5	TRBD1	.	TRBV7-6	TGTGCCAGCAGTTACGGGACAGGGCAAGAGACCCAGTACTTC	CASSYGTGQETQYF
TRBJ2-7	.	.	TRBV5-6	TGTGCCAGCAGCCTCAAGGGTAACCTCCACTACGAGCAGTACTTC	CASSLKGNLHYEQYF
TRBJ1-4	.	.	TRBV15	TGTGCCACCAGCGAAGATGAAAAACTGTTTTTT	CATSEDEKLFF
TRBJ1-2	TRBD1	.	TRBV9	TGTGCCAGCAGCACCGCGACAGGGGGCGCGGGTGGCTACACCTTC	CASSTATGGAGGYTF
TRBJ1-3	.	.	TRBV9	TGTGCCAGCAGCTCCGAGGTGGGCGGAAACACCATATATTTT	CASSSEVGGNTIYF